This T cell receptor (beta chain) originates from a study of monozygotic twins with inflammatory bowel disease. The study's findings and limits: There was no support for any single strong signal or clonotype associated with IBD. Healthy co-twins had higher TCRbeta inverse Simpson diversity than their IBD twins.

Comments on this clonotype: Its antigen is not identified.

Germline CDR1 SQVTM, CDR2 ANQGSEA. CDR3 size: 13 residues. Total RNA amounting to 3,500 to 4,500 ng went into each TCR library. TCRdb derives one entry per CDR3 protein from the 5' RACE reads, leaving out DNA. The repertoire table contains about 300,000 distinct CDR3 sequences. This chain joins TRBV29-1 and TRBJ2-3; TCRdb's D gene call, TRBD2, goes unchecked for lack of DNA. The sample taken for sequencing was blood. This clonotype was sampled from a human donor with ulcerative colitis or Crohn's disease, or a healthy co-twin of an affected twin (not recorded which). This CDR3 reads CSVPRASGRTQYF.